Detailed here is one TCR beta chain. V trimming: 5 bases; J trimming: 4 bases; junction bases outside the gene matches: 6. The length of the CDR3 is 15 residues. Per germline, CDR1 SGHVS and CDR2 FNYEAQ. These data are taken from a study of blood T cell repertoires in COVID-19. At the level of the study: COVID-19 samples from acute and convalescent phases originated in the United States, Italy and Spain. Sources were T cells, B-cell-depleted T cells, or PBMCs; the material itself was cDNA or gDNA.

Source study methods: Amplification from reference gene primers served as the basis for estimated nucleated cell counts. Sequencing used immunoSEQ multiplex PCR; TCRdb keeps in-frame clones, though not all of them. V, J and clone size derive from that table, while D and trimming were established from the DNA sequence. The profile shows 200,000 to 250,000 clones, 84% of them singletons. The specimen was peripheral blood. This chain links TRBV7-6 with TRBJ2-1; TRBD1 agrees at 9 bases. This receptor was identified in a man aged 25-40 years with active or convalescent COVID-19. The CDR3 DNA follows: TGTGCCAGCAGCGTATCCGGGACAGGGTACAATGAGCAGTTCTTC. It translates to CASSVSGTGYNEQFF. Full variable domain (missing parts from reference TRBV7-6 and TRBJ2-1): GAGVSQSPRYKVTKRGQDVALRCDPISGHVSLYWYRQALGQGPEFLTYFNYEAQQDKSGLPNDRFSAERPEGSISTLTIQRTEQRDSAMYRCASSVSGTGYNEQFFGPGTRLTVL.